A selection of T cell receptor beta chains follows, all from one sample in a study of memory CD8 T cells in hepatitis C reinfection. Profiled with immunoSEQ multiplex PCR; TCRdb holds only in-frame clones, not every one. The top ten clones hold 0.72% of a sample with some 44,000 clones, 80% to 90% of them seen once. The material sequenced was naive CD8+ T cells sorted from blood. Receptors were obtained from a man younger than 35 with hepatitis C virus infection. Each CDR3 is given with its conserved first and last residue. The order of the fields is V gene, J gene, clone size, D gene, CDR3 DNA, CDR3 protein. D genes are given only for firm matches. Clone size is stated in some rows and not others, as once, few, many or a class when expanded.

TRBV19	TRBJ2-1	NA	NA	TGTGCCACCTCCTACTCGGGCTCCTACAATGAGCAGTTCTTC	CATSYSGSYNEQFF
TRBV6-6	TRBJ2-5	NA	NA	TGTGCCAGCAGTTACTCGATCCAGTCTTCCGAGACCCAGTACTTC	CASSYSIQSSETQYF
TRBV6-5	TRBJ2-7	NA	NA	TGTGCCAGCAGTGAGGGATCCTACGAGCAGTACTTC	CASSEGSYEQYF
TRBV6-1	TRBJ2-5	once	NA	TGTGCCAGCAGTGAAGACAGCCAAGAGACCCAGTACTTC	CASSEDSQETQYF
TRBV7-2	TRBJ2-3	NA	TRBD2	TGTGCCAGCAGCTTAAGTGGGAGCGGGACTTCCACAGATACGCAGTATTTT	CASSLSGSGTSTDTQYF
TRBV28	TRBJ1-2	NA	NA	TGTGCCAGCAGTGGCCGTTTACAGACATCCAGCTACACCTTC	CASSGRLQTSSYTF
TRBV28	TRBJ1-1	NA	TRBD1	TGTGCCAGCAGTTTCGACAGGGGGAACACTGAAGCTTTCTTT	CASSFDRGNTEAFF
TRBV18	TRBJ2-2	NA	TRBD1	TGTGCCAGCTCATCGGGACAGGGGCCCACCGGGGAGCTGTTTTTT	CASSSGQGPTGELFF
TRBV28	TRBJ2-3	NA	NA	TGTGCCAGCAGTCCTAGACTTGTCACAGATACGCAGTATTTT	CASSPRLVTDTQYF
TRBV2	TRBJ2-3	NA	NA	TGTGCCAGCAGTGAATCTAGCGCTGAAGATACAGATACGCAGTATTTT	CASSESSAEDTDTQYF
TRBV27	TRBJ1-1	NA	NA	TGTGCCAGCAGTTTATTTTCCCCGGGCACTGAAGCTTTCTTT	CASSLFSPGTEAFF
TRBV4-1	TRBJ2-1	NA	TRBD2	TGCGCCAGCAGCCAAGGACTAGCACGGGAGCAGTTCTTC	CASSQGLAREQFF
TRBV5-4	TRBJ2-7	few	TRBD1	TGTGCCAGCAGCGGGGACAGGGACTACGAGCAGTACTTC	CASSGDRDYEQYF
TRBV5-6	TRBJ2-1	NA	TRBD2	TGTGCCAGCAGCTTGGAGTTAGCGGGAGCGGGTGAGCAGTTCTTC	CASSLELAGAGEQFF
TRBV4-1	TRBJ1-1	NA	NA	TGCGCCAGCAGCCAATTGATACAGGGAGAGACTGAAGCTTTCTTT	CASSQLIQGETEAFF
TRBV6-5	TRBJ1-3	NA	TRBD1	TGTGCCAGCAGTTGGGACAGGGGGCCTGGAAACACCATATATTTT	CASSWDRGPGNTIYF
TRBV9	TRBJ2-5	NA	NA	TGTGCCAGCAGTGCAGGGGAGACCCAGTACTTC	CASSAGETQYF
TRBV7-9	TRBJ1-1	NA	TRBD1	TGTGCCAGCAGCTTAGGGACAGGGACCGGTGATTTCTTT	CASSLGTGTGDFF
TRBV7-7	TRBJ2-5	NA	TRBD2	TGTGCCAGCAGCCGCCTAGCGGGGGGGCCCGAAGAGACCCAGTACTTC	CASSRLAGGPEETQYF
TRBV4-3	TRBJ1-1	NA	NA	TGCGCCAGCAGCCAAGATTGGGGGGGGATGAACACTGAAGCTTTCTTT	CASSQDWGGMNTEAFF
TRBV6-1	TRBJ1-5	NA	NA	TGTGCCAGCAGTGAAACAGCACTGTACGATGGCCCAAATCAGCCCCAGCATTTT	CASSETALYDGPNQPQHF
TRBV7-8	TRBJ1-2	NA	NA	TGTGCCAGCAGCTTAGGTACAGGTTATACTAATGGCTACACCTTC	CASSLGTGYTNGYTF
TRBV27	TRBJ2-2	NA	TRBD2	TGTGCCAGCAGTTCGGGACTAGCGGGATCCGGGGAGCTGTTTTTT	CASSSGLAGSGELFF
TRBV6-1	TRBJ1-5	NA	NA	TGTGCCAGCAGTGGGACAGTCTATAGCAATCAGCCCCAGCATTTT	CASSGTVYSNQPQHF
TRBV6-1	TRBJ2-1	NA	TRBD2	TGTGCCAGCAGTGAAGCTGTGCGAGCGGGAGGAAATGAGCAGTTCTTC	CASSEAVRAGGNEQFF
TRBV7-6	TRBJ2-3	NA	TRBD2	TGTGCCAGCAGCTTAGCGGATAGCGGGAGAGGGAGGACAGATACGCAGTATTTT	CASSLADSGRGRTDTQYF
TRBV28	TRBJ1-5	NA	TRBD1	TGTGCCAGCATTGGCCCCTGGACAGGGGACGGGCAGCCCCAGCATTTT	CASIGPWTGDGQPQHF
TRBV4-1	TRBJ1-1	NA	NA	TGCGCCAGCAGCCCCGGTGGGGGCAGAACTGAAGCTTTCTTT	CASSPGGGRTEAFF
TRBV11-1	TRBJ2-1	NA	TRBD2	TGTGCCAGCAGCTCCCTCGGGACTAGCCAAGGGCAGTTCTTC	CASSSLGTSQGQFF
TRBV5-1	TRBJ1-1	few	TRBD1	TGCGCCAGCAGGACAGGGGAGAACACTGAAGCTTTCTTT	CASRTGENTEAFF
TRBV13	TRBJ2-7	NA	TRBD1	TGTGCCAGCAGCTTATCCCCCCGGACAGGGGTATGGGAGCAGTACTTC	CASSLSPRTGVWEQYF
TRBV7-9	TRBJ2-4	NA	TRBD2	TGTGCCAGCAGCTTACATAGCGGGGGGGCCAAAAACATTCAGTACTTC	CASSLHSGGAKNIQYF
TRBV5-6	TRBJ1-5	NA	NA	TGTGCCAGCAGCTTTGGTGCGGGGGGCGGCAATCAGCCCCAGCATTTT	CASSFGAGGGNQPQHF
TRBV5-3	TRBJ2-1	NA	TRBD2	TGTGCCAGAAGCGGGGGGGGTAGCGGGGCCGTCTACAATGAGCAGTTCTTC	CARSGGGSGAVYNEQFF
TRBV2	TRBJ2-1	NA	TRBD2	TGTGCCAGCTGTCCGGCGGGGGTGGGCGTACATGAGCAGTTCTTC	CASCPAGVGVHEQFF
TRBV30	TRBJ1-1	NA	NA	TGTGCCTGGGCAGAGAACACTGAAGCTTTCTTT	CAWAENTEAFF
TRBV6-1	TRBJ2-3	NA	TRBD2	TGTGCCAGCAGTCCAGCGGGACTGGGCACAGATACGCAGTATTTT	CASSPAGLGTDTQYF
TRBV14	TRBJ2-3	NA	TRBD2	TGTGCCAGCAGCCTCTTCGGGACTAGCAACACAGATACGCAGTATTTT	CASSLFGTSNTDTQYF
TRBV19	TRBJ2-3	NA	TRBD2	TGTGCCAGTAGCTCCTCTAGCGGGAGCACAGATACGCAGTATTTT	CASSSSSGSTDTQYF
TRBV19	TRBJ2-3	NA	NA	TGTGCCAGTAAAGTGCAAGGGGTTGGCACAGATACGCAGTATTTT	CASKVQGVGTDTQYF
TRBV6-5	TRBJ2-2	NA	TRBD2	TGTGCCAGCACGTGGACTAGCCGGACCGGGGAGCTGTTTTTT	CASTWTSRTGELFF
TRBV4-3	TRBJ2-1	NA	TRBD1	TGCGCCAGCAGCCAAGCCGGGACAGTCGACTACAATGAGCAGTTCTTC	CASSQAGTVDYNEQFF
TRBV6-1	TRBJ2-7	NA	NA	TGTGCCAGCAGTGACGGGTCCTACGAGCAGTACTTC	CASSDGSYEQYF
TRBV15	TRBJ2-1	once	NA	TGTGCCACCAGCATGGGCGCGCTGAATGAGCAGTTCTTC	CATSMGALNEQFF
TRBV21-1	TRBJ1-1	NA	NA	TGTGCCAGCAGCTCCTCGGGGGGGACGGCGAACACTGAAGCTTTCTTT	CASSSSGGTANTEAFF